The 32 T cell receptor beta chains in this list originate from one sample, sequenced in a study of T cell repertoires in cytomegalovirus infection (dated by TCRdb to between 2017 and 2020). No antigen has been identified for these receptors. Instrument used: Illumina HiSeq 1500. Using fastp at Q25 and MiXCR, TCRdb reprocessed the public reads and kept productive beta chains. Every distinct CDR3 protein forms one entry, paired with its most common genes and DNA. The sample has some 110,000 distinct CDR3 sequences on record, roughly 9.1% of them singletons. The ten most abundant clones make up 30% to 40% of the sample. The source material was PBMCs, sequenced either directly or after in vitro stimulation (not recorded which). These TCRs come from a human donor in good health (CMV status not recorded). Some clones in this sample may be carry-over from other donors' samples.

This chain uses TRBV5-8 with TRBJ2-3; D possibly uses TRBD1 or TRBD2 (5 bases each). Germline CDR1 reads SGHTS; CDR2 reads YDEGEE. The CDR3 consists of 15 residues. Trimming removed 4 bases from V and 4 bases from J, with 16 bases in between. CDR3 loop: CASSPMGEIADTQYF. CDR3 sequence (DNA): TGTGCCAGCAGCCCGATGGGGGAGATCGCAGATACGCAGTATTTT.

This clonotype was detected many times. The CDR3 DNA reads TGTGCCAGCAGCTTAGCCGGCGGCCGCACAGATACGCAGTATTTT. Translated: CASSLAGGRTDTQYF. The V call is TRBV7-2, the J call TRBJ2-3; no firm D call. The CDR3 runs 15 residues. Germline lookup yields CDR1 SGHTA and CDR2 FQGNSA. With 0 bases removed from V and 1 base from J, the gap between germline ends came to 8 bases.

With respect to this clonotype: A much larger clone lies a single base off, so this may be a read error. The chain has TRBV6-1 and TRBJ2-3; D perhaps matches TRBD2 (6 bases). The germline CDR1 and CDR2 sequences are MNHNS and SASEGT. This CDR3 has 12 residues. CDR3 loop: CANSSQRRAYAF. Written as DNA, the CDR3 is TGTGCCAACAGTTCCCAGCGGAGGGCTTATGCTTTT.

There are many counts of this clonotype. The chain uses TRBV18 and TRBJ2-2, with TRBD1 as a possible D gene (6 bases). Trimming removed 3 bases at V and 2 bases at J, with 13 bases between. Germline values: CDR1 KGHSH, CDR2 LQKENI. This CDR3 is 16 amino acids long. DNA of the CDR3: TGTGCCAGCTCACCTACCCGGACAGATAACACCGGGGAGCTGTTTTTT. Translation: CASSPTRTDNTGELFF.

The V and J genes are TRBV15 and TRBJ2-3, with 9 positions matching TRBD2. V gave up 1 base and J gave up 7 bases; unmatched junction bases: 6. Germline CDR1 LNHNV, CDR2 YYDKDF (reference sequence). The CDR3 extends over 15 amino acids. CDR3 residues: CATSRATGTSNTQYF. CDR3 bases: TGTGCCACCAGCAGAGCCACCGGGACTAGCAATACGCAGTATTTT.

At least ten counts were recorded for this clonotype. The chain combines TRBV7-2 with TRBJ1-2, with D unclear. The CDR3 spans 15 residues. V was cut by 3 bases and J by 4 bases, with 15 bases left in between. Germline V gene sequence: CDR1 SGHTA, CDR2 FQGNSA. CDR3 nucleotides: TGTGCCAGCAGCTTGACGCAAGAACCACTCTATGGCTACACCTTC. This codes for CASSLTQEPLYGYTF.

In its sample, this clonotype was seen many times. CDR3 region: CASSRDRPEQFF. The CDR3 coding sequence is TGTGCCAGCAGTCGCGATCGTCCTGAGCAGTTCTTC. V usage is TRBV12-3 or TRBV12-4 and J usage is TRBJ2-1; D is ambiguous. CDR3 size: 12 residues. The V gene lost 5 bases and the J gene lost 9 bases, with 11 bases spanning the gap.

Ten or more counts support this clonotype. The V call is TRBV25-1, the J call TRBJ1-2; 8 bases line up with TRBD1. This CDR3 is 15 amino acids long. Looked up from germline, CDR1 is MGHDK and CDR2 is SYGVNS. Trimming at V came to 5 bases and at J to 4 bases, leaving 9 bases not matched to a gene. In nucleotides, the CDR3 is TGTGCCAGCAGTAGATACACAGGGGGAGGCTATGGCTACACCTTC. Its translation: CASSRYTGGGYGYTF.

This clonotype has a count of ten or more. This chain connects TRBV28 to TRBJ1-5; 9 nucleotides agree with TRBD1. The V and J ends lost 5 bases and 0 bases, in that order; junction bases with no gene match: 11. CDR3 length: 18 residues. CDR1 and CDR2 (germline): MDHEN, SYDVKM. This CDR3 reads CASSPRDRETYSNQPQHF. The DNA of the CDR3 is TGTGCCAGCAGTCCTCGGGACAGGGAGACTTATAGCAATCAGCCCCAGCATTTT.

This clonotype was counted many times. The chain combines TRBV6-5 with TRBJ1-6, with 9 bases matching TRBD1. The length of the CDR3 is 14 residues. Germline CDR1 is MNHEY and CDR2 is SVGAGI. With V trimmed by 4 bases and J by 13 bases, 8 bases remained unmatched. The CDR3 region is CASSLQGAGRPLHF. DNA for the CDR3: TGTGCCAGCAGTTTACAGGGGGCCGGGAGGCCCCTCCACTTT.

This clonotype was counted only a few times. This may be a read error, as it is one base from a much larger clone. The V gene is TRBV4-1, the J gene TRBJ2-1; 8 positions agree with TRBD2. The CDR3 is 16 amino acids. Germline lookup yields CDR1 MGHRA and CDR2 YSYEKL. In nucleotides, the CDR3 is TGCGCCAGCAGCCAAGGGGCTAGCGGGTGGGGTAATGATCAGTTCTTC. It is translated as CASSQGASGWGNDQFF.

V and J are TRBV19 and TRBJ2-1; TRBD2 agrees at 9 bases. The length of the CDR3 is 14 residues. The germline V gene has CDR1 LNHDA and CDR2 SQIVND (reference sequence). With V trimmed by 9 bases and J by 5 bases, 8 bases remained unmatched. The CDR3, as DNA: TGTGCCAGCCCTAGGGGACTAGCAGACAATGAGCAGTTCTTC. Protein product: CASPRGLADNEQFF.

This clonotype was detected ten times or more. The chain employs TRBV7-2 and TRBJ2-1; no firm D call. Germline loops: CDR1 SGHTA, CDR2 FQGNSA. V lost 2 bases and J lost 5, with 13 bases in between. This CDR3 has 15 residues. The DNA of the CDR3 is TGTGCCAGCAGCTTAACTACGGGCCTAGACAATGAGCAGTTCTTC. This encodes CASSLTTGLDNEQFF.

The V call is TRBV6-1, the J call TRBJ2-1; possibly TRBD1 or TRBD2 for D (5 bases each). V lost 5 bases and J 7 bases, leaving 9 bases between the germline ends. Germline values: CDR1 MNHNS, CDR2 SASEGT. This CDR3 region has 12 residues. The CDR3 is CASSHGGNEQFF. CDR3 nucleotide sequence: TGTGCCAGCAGTCATGGGGGAAATGAGCAGTTCTTC.

This clonotype was counted only a few times. The chain has TRBV9 and TRBJ2-1; 8 positions match TRBD2. The length of the CDR3 is 18 residues. Germline loops: CDR1 SGDLS, CDR2 YYNGEE. V was clipped by 2 bases and J by 0 bases; unmatched bases: 10. The CDR3 nucleotides are TGTGCCAGCAGCGTGGGGGGTAGCGGGGTCGGCTCCTACAATGAGCAGTTCTTC. It translates to CASSVGGSGVGSYNEQFF.

The chain carries TRBV28 and TRBJ1-6, with a possible D match to TRBD1 (5 bases). Trimming left V 2 bases short and J 0 bases short, with 8 bases between. From germline, CDR1 is MDHEN and CDR2 SYDVKM. CDR3 size: 16 residues. Written as DNA, the CDR3 is TGTGCCAGCAGTTTAACAGGACCCTCCTATAATTCACCCCTCCACTTT. It is translated as CASSLTGPSYNSPLHF. Together with reference TRBV28 and TRBJ1-6, the CDR3 gives the full variable domain: DVKVTQSSRYLVKRTGEKVFLECVQDMDHENMFWYRQDPGLGLRLIYFSYDVKMKEKGDIPEGYSVSREKKERFSLILESASTNQTSMYLCASSLTGPSYNSPLHFGNGTRLTVT.

This clonotype was picked up a small number of times. The chain combines TRBV7-2 with TRBJ1-5, with D unresolved. V was cut by 1 base and J by 3 bases, with 7 bases left in between. The CDR3 runs to 14 residues. The V gene's germline CDR1 is SGHTA and CDR2 FQGNSA. The chain's CDR3 is CASSLGGDNQPQHF. The CDR3, as DNA: TGTGCCAGCAGCTTAGGCGGAGACAATCAGCCCCAGCATTTT.

This clonotype was seen more than once but under ten times. J is TRBJ1-4 and V is TRBV7-6, with D hard to call. This CDR3 has 15 amino acids. Trimming took off 0 bases at V and 5 bases at J, with 10 bases between the two ends. The germline gives CDR1 SGHVS, CDR2 FNYEAQ. The CDR3: CASSLASGINEKLFF. The CDR3 DNA reads as TGTGCCAGCAGCTTAGCGTCGGGGATCAATGAAAAACTGTTTTTT. Full variable domain (missing parts from reference TRBV7-6 and TRBJ1-4): GAGVSQSPRYKVTKRGQDVALRCDPISGHVSLYWYRQALGQGPEFLTYFNYEAQQDKSGLPNDRFSAERPEGSISTLTIQRTEQRDSAMYRCASSLASGINEKLFFGSGTQLSVL.

This clonotype was seen repeatedly, ten times or more. The chain links TRBV7-2 to TRBJ2-7; TRBD2 agrees at 7 bases. The trim removed 1 base at V and 0 bases at J, leaving 6 bases unmatched. The germline V gene encodes CDR1 SGHTA and CDR2 FQGNSA. The CDR3 covers 16 residues. The CDR3 here is CASSLGMRGSSYEQYF. The CDR3 nucleotides are TGTGCCAGCAGCTTAGGAATGCGGGGGAGCTCCTACGAGCAGTACTTC.

This clonotype was found many times. The chain links TRBV12-3 or TRBV12-4 to TRBJ2-4, with 7 bases identical to TRBD2. Germline trimming cut 4 bases from V and 1 base from J; bases unmatched to any gene: 4. The CDR3 spans 15 residues. CDR3 protein: CASSSGRVAKNIQYF. DNA for the CDR3: TGTGCCAGCAGTTCGGGGAGGGTCGCCAAAAACATTCAGTACTTC.

This clonotype has at least ten counts. The J gene is TRBJ1-2, the V gene TRBV7-2; D is undetermined. The CDR3 consists of 14 residues. The V end lost 3 bases, the J end lost 0 bases, and 8 bases lay between the germline ends. Per germline, CDR1 SGHTA and CDR2 FQGNSA. CDR3 nucleotides: TGTGCCAGCAGCTTGGACGCCTCTAACTATGGCTACACCTTC. The encoded protein is CASSLDASNYGYTF.

Notes on this clonotype: No conserved phenylalanine or tryptophan is present at the end of the CDR3, so a read error is the likely explanation. The DNA is omitted, as the CDR3 cannot be located on it reliably, and the CDR3 follows TCRdb's listing. This chain links TRBV4-3 with TRBJ2-5; the DNA was not compared with TRBD1, the D call given in the table. CDR1 and CDR2 from the germline V gene are LGHNA and YSLEER. The CDR3 totals 17 residues, both ends included. The CDR3 protein is CASSQVRTGTSPLHFGN.

This clonotype was counted between two and nine times. V and J are TRBV2 and TRBJ2-2; D perhaps matches TRBD2 (5 bases). CDR1 SNHLY and CDR2 FYNNEI come from the germline V gene. Trimming cost V 3 bases and J 6 bases, with 8 bases left between them. This CDR3 region has 13 residues. The CDR3 loop is CASSDEGAGELFF. CDR3 bases: TGTGCCAGCAGTGATGAGGGTGCCGGGGAGCTGTTTTTT.

This clonotype has at least ten counts. The V gene is TRBV7-3, the J gene TRBJ2-2; TRBD1 or TRBD2 may be the D gene (5 bases each). Germline V gene sequence: CDR1 SGHTA, CDR2 FQGTGA. The CDR3 loop spans 14 amino acids. Trimming cost V 7 bases and J 7 bases, with 16 bases left between them. The CDR3 nucleotides are TGTGCCAGCACCCGGGACGGGACGAGCGGGGAGCTGTTTTTT. Its translation: CASTRDGTSGELFF.

This clonotype was picked up a small number of times. The rearrangement uses TRBV7-6 and TRBJ2-1; perhaps D is TRBD1 or TRBD2 (6 bases each). V was shortened by 11 bases and J by 3 bases, with 11 bases between the two germline ends. The CDR3 sequence is 12 residues long. Germline assignment: CDR1 SGHVS and CDR2 FNYEAQ. Here the CDR3 DNA reads TGTGCCGGTAGGGGGGTCTACAATGAGCAGTTCTTC. This translates into CAGRGVYNEQFF.

The chain is built from TRBV28 and TRBJ1-2; D is unresolved. Germline CDR1 is MDHEN and CDR2 is SYDVKM. The CDR3 runs 12 residues. V lost 5 bases to trimming and J lost 6 bases, with 10 bases between them. CDR3 sequence reads: CASSTTYDGYTF. CDR3 coding DNA: TGTGCCAGCAGTACGACTTATGATGGCTACACCTTC.

This clonotype occurred many times. The chain uses TRBV6-1 and TRBJ1-6; TRBD1 might be the D (5 bases). The V gene's germline CDR1 is MNHNS and CDR2 SASEGT. The CDR3 length is 15 residues. V was pared by 6 bases and J by 7 bases, with 16 bases between. The CDR3 bases are TGTGCCAGCAGCTTGGGACTGCGGGTCAATTCACCCCTCCACTTT. Its translation is CASSLGLRVNSPLHF.

At least ten counts were recorded for this clonotype. The rearrangement uses TRBV19 and TRBJ2-7; D remains unclear. The CDR3 spans 15 residues. CDR1 LNHDA and CDR2 SQIVND come from the germline V gene (reference sequence). The germline V and J ends were trimmed by 0 bases and 2 bases, with 11 bases remaining between them. The CDR3 spells CASSIDPVEAYEQYF. In nucleotides, the CDR3 is TGTGCCAGTAGTATAGACCCAGTTGAGGCCTACGAGCAGTACTTC.

This clonotype was seen repeatedly, ten times or more. The J gene is TRBJ2-1, the V gene TRBV11-3, with a possible D match to TRBD1 (5 bases). This CDR3 has 15 residues. Germline CDR1 is SGHNT and CDR2 is YENEEA. Trimming removed 2 bases at V and 6 bases at J, with 14 bases between. The CDR3 reads CASSLRPGSGNEQFF. CDR3 DNA sequence: TGTGCCAGCAGCTTAAGGCCAGGGTCCGGCAATGAGCAGTTCTTC.

This clonotype has ten or more counts. This chain connects TRBV7-2 to TRBJ1-4; tentatively, D is TRBD1 (5 bases). The CDR3 has 18 amino acids. Per germline, CDR1 SGHTA and CDR2 FQGNSA. V lost 1 base to trimming and J lost 4 bases, with 19 bases between them. CDR3 region: CASSLVFEPRAFNEKLFF. CDR3 DNA: TGTGCCAGCAGCTTAGTATTCGAACCCAGGGCTTTTAATGAAAAACTGTTTTTT.

In its sample, this clonotype was seen many times. This chain joins TRBV11-3 and TRBJ2-1, with D uncertain. This CDR3 region has 12 residues. Germline-derived CDR1 and CDR2 are SGHNT and YENEEA. The V and J ends lost 2 bases and 9 bases respectively, with 8 bases between them. DNA for the CDR3: TGTGCCAGCAGCTTAACCAAAAGTGAGCAGTTCTTC. The encoded protein is CASSLTKSEQFF.

This clonotype was detected many times. J is TRBJ2-5 and V is TRBV11-2; D uncertain. Germline lookup yields CDR1 SGHAT and CDR2 FQNNGV. The V and J ends lost 5 bases and 1 base respectively, with 11 bases between them. The CDR3 length is 14 residues. In DNA form, the CDR3 reads TGTGCCAGCAGCCAAATACATAGCCAAGAGACCCAGTACTTC. Amino acids: CASSQIHSQETQYF.